This T cell receptor beta chain was recorded in a study of cytomegalovirus exposure and HLA in healthy donors. The study's findings and limits: In vitro experiments confirmed that three CMV-associated chains were specific for CMV antigens. In a later analysis, TCR association rates varied by HLA locus: DRB1 most, HLA-C fewest. Among TCR sequences, most were rare, though some public TCRs appeared in many donors.

The PCR employed 60 Vbeta primers together with 13 Jbeta primers. Using immunoSEQ multiplex PCR, the repertoire was profiled, and TCRdb retains in-frame clones only, with some absent. The table shows fewer than 250,000 clones, with 65% to 75% occurring only once. Worth noting for this clone: Its antigen is unidentified.

CDR1 is MGHRA, CDR2 YSYEKL, per germline. V shed 3 bases and J shed 6 bases, with 23 bases lying between them. This CDR3 has 17 residues. The TCR comes from a man aged 25 to 40 in good health and CMV-seropositive. Sequencing was done on a sample of PBMCs. The genes are TRBV4-1 and TRBJ1-1; maybe TRBD1 (5 bases). Here the CDR3 reads CASSHQDVMGGEAEAFF. CDR3 nucleotide sequence: TGCGCCAGCAGCCACCAAGACGTCATGGGGGGAGAGGCTGAAGCTTTCTTT.